This TCR beta chain was identified during a study of early T cells in non-severe SARS-CoV-2 infection. The overall study: Sequenced material consisted of bulk RNA (from unsorted whole blood), and chains were unpaired.

This clonotype was found many times. No antigen is known for it. The protocol attached unique molecular identifiers to individual cDNA molecules. TCRdb analysed the 5' RACE reads with MiXCR anew, one entry per CDR3 protein. The sample consists of about 64,000 distinct CDR3 sequences, around an eighth of them appearing once. Trimming stripped 1 base from V and 0 bases from J, with 10 bases between. This CDR3 is 16 amino acids long. Findings and limits, study-wide: Using VDJdb, the matching emphasized anti-spike CD8 responses while missing private and CD4 specificities.

The material sequenced was whole blood, taken at baseline. The TCR sequence derives from an adult who was a healthcare worker with PCR-confirmed SARS-CoV-2 infection or an uninfected control (not recorded which). J is TRBJ2-1 and V is TRBV12-3 or TRBV12-4; D gene uncertain. CDR3 protein: CASSLDGPSSYNEQFF. CDR3 DNA sequence: TGTGCCAGCAGTTTAGATGGGCCGAGCTCCTACAATGAGCAGTTCTTC.